This TCR beta chain came from a study of T cell responses to AZD1222 COVID-19 vaccine. Study background: Second-dose recipients at about 4 or about 12 weeks were treated as one pooled group.

The table lists this clone with a few counts. The antigen is not known. V lost 4 bases, J lost 8 bases, and 16 bases lay in between. The CDR3 sequence is 14 residues long. Germline V gene sequence: CDR1 SGDLS, CDR2 YYNGEE. Study results and limitations: Spike-specific TCR breadth and depth were elevated following two AZD1222 doses. Vaccine-related CD4 TCRs covered spike, predominating at 160-218 and 743-854.

Measured with immunoSEQ multiplex PCR; TCRdb has only the in-frame clones, and not every one. The table has 100,000 to 150,000 clones, around 86% seen once. The receptor was isolated from an adult in good health. The gene calls are TRBV9 and TRBJ2-1; perhaps TRBD1 as D (6 bases). The sample in question was peripheral blood, obtained on day 0 of AZD1222 vaccination. CDR3 in amino acids: CASSRLTGPHEQFF. CDR3 sequence (DNA): TGTGCCAGCAGCAGACTTACAGGGCCCCATGAGCAGTTCTTC.